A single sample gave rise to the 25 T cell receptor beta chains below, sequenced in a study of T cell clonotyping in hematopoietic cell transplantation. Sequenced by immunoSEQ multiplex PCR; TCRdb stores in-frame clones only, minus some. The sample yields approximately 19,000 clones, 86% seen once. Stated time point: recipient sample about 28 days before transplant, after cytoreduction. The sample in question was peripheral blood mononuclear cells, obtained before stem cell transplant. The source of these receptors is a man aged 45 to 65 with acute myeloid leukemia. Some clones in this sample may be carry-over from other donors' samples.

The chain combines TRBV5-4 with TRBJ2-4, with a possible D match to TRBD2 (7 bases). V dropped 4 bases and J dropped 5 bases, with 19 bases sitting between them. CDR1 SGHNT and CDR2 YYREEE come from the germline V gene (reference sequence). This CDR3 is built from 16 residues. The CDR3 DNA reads TGTGCCAGCAGCCCGGGAGGATGGGGGGGCCAAAACATTCAGTACTTC. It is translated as CASSPGGWGGQNIQYF.

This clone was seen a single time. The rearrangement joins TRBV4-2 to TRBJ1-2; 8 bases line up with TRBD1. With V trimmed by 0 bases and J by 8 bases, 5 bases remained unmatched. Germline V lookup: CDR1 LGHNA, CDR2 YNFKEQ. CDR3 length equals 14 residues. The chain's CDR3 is CASSQEDRAVGYTF. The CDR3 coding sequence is TGTGCCAGCAGCCAAGAGGACAGGGCGGTGGGCTACACCTTC.

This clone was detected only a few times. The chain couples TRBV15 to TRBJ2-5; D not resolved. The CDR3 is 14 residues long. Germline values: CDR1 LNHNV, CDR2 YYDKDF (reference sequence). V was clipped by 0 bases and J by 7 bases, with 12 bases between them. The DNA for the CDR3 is TGTGCCACCAGCAGAGAGCTGGAAACGGGGACCCAGTACTTC. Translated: CATSRELETGTQYF.

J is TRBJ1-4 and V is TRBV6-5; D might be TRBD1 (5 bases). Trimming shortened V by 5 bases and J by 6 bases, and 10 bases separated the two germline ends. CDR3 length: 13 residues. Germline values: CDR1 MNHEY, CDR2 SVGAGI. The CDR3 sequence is CASSDRVDEKLFF. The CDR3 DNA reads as TGTGCCAGCAGTGACAGAGTTGATGAAAAACTGTTTTTT.

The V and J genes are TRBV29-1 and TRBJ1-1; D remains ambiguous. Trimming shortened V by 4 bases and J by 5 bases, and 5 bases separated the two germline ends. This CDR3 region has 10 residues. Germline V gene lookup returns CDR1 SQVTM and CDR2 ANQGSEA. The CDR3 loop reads CSVARTEAFF. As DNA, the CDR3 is TGCAGCGTTGCACGGACTGAAGCTTTCTTT.

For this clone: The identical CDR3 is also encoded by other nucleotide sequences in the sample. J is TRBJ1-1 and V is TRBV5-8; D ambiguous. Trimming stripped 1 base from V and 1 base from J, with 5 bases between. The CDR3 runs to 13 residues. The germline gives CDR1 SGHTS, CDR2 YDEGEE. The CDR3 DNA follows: TGTGCCAGCAGCTTGACAGCGAACACTGAAGCTTTCTTT. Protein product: CASSLTANTEAFF.

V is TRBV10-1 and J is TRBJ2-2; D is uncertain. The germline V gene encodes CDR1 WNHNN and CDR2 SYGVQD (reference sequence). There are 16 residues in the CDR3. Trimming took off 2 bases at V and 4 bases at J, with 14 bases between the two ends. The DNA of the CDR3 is TGCGCCAGCAGTGAGAGGAAGGGAAAGGGCACCGGGGAGCTGTTTTTT. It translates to CASSERKGKGTGELFF.

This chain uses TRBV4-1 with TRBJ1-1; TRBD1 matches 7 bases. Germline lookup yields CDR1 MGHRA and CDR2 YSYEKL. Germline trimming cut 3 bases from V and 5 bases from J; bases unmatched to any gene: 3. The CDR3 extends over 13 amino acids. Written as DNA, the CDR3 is TGCGCCAGCAGCCACCCAGGGGGAACTGAAGCTTTCTTT. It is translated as CASSHPGGTEAFF.

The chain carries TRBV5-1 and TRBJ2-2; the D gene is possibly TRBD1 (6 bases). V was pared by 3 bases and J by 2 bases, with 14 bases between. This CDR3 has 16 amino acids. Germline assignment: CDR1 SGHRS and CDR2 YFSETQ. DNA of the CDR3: TGCGCCAGCAGCTCCCAGGGGACGGTTAACACCGGGGAGCTGTTTTTT. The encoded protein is CASSSQGTVNTGELFF.

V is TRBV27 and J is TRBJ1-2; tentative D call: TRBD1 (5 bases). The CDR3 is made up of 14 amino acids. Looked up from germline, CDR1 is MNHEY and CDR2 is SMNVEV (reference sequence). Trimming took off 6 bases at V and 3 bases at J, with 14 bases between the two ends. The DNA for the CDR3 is TGTGCCAGCAGGAGGGGAGATAGTTACTATGGCTACACCTTC. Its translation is CASRRGDSYYGYTF.

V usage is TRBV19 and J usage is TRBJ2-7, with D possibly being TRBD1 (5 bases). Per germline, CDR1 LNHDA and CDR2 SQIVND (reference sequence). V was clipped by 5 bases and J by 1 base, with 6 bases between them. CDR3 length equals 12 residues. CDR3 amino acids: CASSPGSYEQYF. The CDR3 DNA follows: TGTGCCAGTAGTCCAGGGTCCTACGAGCAGTACTTC.

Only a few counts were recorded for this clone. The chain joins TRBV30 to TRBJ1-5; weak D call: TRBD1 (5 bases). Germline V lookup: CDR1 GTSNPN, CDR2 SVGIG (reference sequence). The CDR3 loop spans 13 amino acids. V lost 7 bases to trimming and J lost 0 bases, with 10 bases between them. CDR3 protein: CALRTLSNQPQHF. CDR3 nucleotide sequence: TGTGCCTTGAGGACACTTAGCAATCAGCCCCAGCATTTT.

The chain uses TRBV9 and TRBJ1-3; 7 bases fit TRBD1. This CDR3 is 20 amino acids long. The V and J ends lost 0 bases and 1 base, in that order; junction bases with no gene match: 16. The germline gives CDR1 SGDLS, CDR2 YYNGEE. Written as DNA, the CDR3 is TGTGCCAGCAGCGTAGCTCAGACCGACAGGGCCTTACTATCTGGAAACACCATATATTTT. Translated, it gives CASSVAQTDRALLSGNTIYF.

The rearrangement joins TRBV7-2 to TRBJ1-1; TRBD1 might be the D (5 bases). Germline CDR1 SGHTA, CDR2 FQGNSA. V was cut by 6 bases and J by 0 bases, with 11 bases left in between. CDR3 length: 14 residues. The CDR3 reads CASRPMGVNTEAFF. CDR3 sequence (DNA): TGTGCCAGCAGACCCATGGGGGTGAACACTGAAGCTTTCTTT.

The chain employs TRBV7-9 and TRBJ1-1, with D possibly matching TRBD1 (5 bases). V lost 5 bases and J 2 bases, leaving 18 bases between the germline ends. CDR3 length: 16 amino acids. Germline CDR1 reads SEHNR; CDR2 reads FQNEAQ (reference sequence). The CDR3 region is CASSQSRGKGNTEAFF. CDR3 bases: TGTGCCAGCAGCCAAAGTAGGGGAAAGGGAAACACTGAAGCTTTCTTT. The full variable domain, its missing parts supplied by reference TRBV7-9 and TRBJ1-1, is DTGVSQNPRHKITKRGQNVTFRCDPISEHNRLYWYRQTLGQGPEFLTYFQNEAQLEKSRLLSDRFSAERPKGSFSTLEIQRTEQGDSAMYLCASSQSRGKGNTEAFFGQGTRLTVV.

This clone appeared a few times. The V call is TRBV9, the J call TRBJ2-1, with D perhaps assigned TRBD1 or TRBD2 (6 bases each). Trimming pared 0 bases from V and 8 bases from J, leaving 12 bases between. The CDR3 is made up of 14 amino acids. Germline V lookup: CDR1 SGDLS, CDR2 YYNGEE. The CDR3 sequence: CASSVGGGPHEQFF. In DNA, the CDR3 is TGTGCCAGCAGCGTAGGAGGGGGGCCCCATGAGCAGTTCTTC. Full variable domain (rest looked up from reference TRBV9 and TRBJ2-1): DSGVTQTPKHLITATGQRVTLRCSPRSGDLSVYWYQQSLDQGLQFLIQYYNGEERAKGNILERFSAQQFPDLHSELNLSSLELGDSALYFCASSVGGGPHEQFFGPGTRLTVL.

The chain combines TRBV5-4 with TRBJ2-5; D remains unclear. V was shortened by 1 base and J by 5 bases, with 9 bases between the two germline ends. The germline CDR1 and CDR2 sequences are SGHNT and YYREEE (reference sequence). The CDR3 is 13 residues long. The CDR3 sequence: CASSLLYKETQYF. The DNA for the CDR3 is TGTGCCAGCAGCTTGCTCTACAAGGAGACCCAGTACTTC.

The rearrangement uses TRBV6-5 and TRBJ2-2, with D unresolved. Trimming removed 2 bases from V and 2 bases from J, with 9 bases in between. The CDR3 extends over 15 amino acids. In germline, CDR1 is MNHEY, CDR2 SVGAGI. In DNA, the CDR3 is TGTGCCAGCAGTTACCGCGGACCCAACACCGGGGAGCTGTTTTTT. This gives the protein CASSYRGPNTGELFF.

The CDR3 is CASSVFTEAFF. The CDR3 nucleotides read TGTGCCAGCAGCGTTTTCACTGAAGCTTTCTTT. V and J are TRBV6-6 and TRBJ1-1; D unresolved. The V and J ends lost 6 bases and 4 bases respectively, with 6 bases between them. The germline gives CDR1 MNHNY, CDR2 SVGAGI (reference sequence). The length of the CDR3 is 11 residues.

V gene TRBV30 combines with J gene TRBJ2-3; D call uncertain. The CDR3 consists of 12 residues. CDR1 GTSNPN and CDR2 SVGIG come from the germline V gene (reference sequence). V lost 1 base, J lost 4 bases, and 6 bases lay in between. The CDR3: CAWSGVADTQYF. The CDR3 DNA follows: TGTGCCTGGAGTGGAGTAGCAGATACGCAGTATTTT.

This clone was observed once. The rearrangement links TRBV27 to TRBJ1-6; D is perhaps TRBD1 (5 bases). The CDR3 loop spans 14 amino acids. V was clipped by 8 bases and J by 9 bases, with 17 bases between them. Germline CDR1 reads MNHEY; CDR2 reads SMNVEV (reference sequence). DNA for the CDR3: TGTGCCAGCGGGGCAGGGAGGGGTCGTTCACCCCTCCACTTT. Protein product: CASGAGRGRSPLHF.

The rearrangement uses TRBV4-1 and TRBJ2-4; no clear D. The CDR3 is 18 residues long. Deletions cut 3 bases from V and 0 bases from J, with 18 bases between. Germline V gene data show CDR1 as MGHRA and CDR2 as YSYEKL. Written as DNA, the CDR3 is TGCGCCAGCAGCCAGCGGAGAGATCAGGCACTAGCCAAAAACATTCAGTACTTC. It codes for CASSQRRDQALAKNIQYF.

The CDR3 DNA reads as TGTGCCAGCAGTTTATACAGGGGTCCGGGGCTAGCAACTAATGAAAAACTGTTTTTT. Its translation is CASSLYRGPGLATNEKLFF. The V call is TRBV28, the J call TRBJ1-4, with 7 bases that match TRBD1. This CDR3 spans 19 amino acids. J gave up 0 bases and V 1 base, and 11 bases lay outside the gene matches. Looked up from germline, CDR1 is MDHEN and CDR2 is SYDVKM.

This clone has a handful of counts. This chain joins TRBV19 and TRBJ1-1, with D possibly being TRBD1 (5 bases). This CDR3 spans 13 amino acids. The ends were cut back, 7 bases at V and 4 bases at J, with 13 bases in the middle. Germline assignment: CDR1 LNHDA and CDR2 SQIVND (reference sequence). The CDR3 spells CASTARAATEAFF. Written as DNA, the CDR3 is TGTGCCAGTACAGCCAGGGCGGCCACTGAAGCTTTCTTT.

In DNA, the CDR3 is TGTGCCAGCACCCGACTAGCGGGGGGGTACAATGAGCAGTTCTTC. Its translation: CASTRLAGGYNEQFF. This chain links TRBV27 with TRBJ2-1, with 14 bases identical to TRBD2. V shed 7 bases, J shed 4 bases, and the junction held 3 bases outside the gene matches. The CDR3 sequence is 15 residues long. Germline V gene lookup returns CDR1 MNHEY and CDR2 SMNVEV (reference sequence).